This T cell receptor beta chain was captured in a study of CD4 T cells in relation to SARS-CoV-2 and coronaviruses. Across the study: TCR beta CDR3s were sequenced after 10-day antigen culture of PBMCs. Convalescent patients were fewer than ten males and a few females; two were Hispanic. Study-wide findings and caveats: This crossreactivity analysis covered spike protein alone, no other viral proteins. Monoreactive clones expanded significantly more to SARS-CoV-2 than crossreactive clones did.

The table came from immunoSEQ multiplex PCR; TCRdb's copy has only in-frame clones and leaves some out. This sample has approximately 40,000 clones, with 70% to 80% found just once. Germline CDR1 is SGHTS and CDR2 is YDEGEE. Trimming stripped 4 bases from V and 6 bases from J, with 19 bases between. CDR3 length equals 15 residues. This clone was observed a single time. Antigen specificity is unknown. Material for sequencing was memory CD4+ T cells from PBMCs, cultured in vitro. This TCR was sampled from an adult with COVID-19. This rearrangement joins TRBV5-8 to TRBJ1-1; D is possibly TRBD1 (5 bases). The chain's CDR3 is CASSQGSGLGAEAFF. The DNA of the CDR3 is TGTGCCAGCAGCCAGGGTTCGGGCCTTGGCGCTGAAGCTTTCTTT.